These 15 T cell receptor beta chains were all obtained from the same sample, sequenced in a study of cytomegalovirus exposure and HLA in healthy donors. A multiplex PCR was run with 60 Vbeta primers and 13 Jbeta primers. Libraries were prepared by immunoSEQ multiplex PCR; TCRdb keeps only in-frame clonotypes and omits some of them. The profile covers around 200,000 clones, with around 68% appearing a single time and 2.5% to 3.5% taken by the ten largest. The sequencing input was PBMCs. Receptor source: a man aged 40-50 years in good health and CMV-seronegative.

This chain joins TRBV4-1 and TRBJ2-5, with D tentatively TRBD2 (7 bases). This CDR3 region has 17 residues. Germline V CDR1 and CDR2: MGHRA, YSYEKL. V was clipped by 2 bases and J by 5 bases, with 21 bases between them. DNA of the CDR3: TGCGCCAGCAGCCAACTGTTGGGGGGGCCGAACCGGGAGACCCAGTACTTC. The encoded protein is CASSQLLGGPNRETQYF.

This chain uses TRBV5-5 with TRBJ1-1, with D perhaps matching TRBD1 (5 bases). This CDR3 contains 15 residues. From germline, CDR1 is SGHKS and CDR2 YYEKEE (reference sequence). V gave up 4 bases and J gave up 0 bases, with 13 bases separating them. The chain's CDR3 is CASSQTRTMNTEAFF. Written as DNA, the CDR3 is TGTGCCAGCAGCCAGACCCGGACAATGAACACTGAAGCTTTCTTT.

The chain couples TRBV4-1 to TRBJ2-1; the D gene is possibly TRBD1 (6 bases). The CDR3 covers 19 residues. Germline-derived CDR1 and CDR2 are MGHRA and YSYEKL. Between the trimmed V and J ends, which lost 7 bases and 1 base, there was a span of 26 bases. As DNA, the CDR3 is TGCGCCAGCAAGACATCTCAGACAGAGGACAGACCTTCCTACAATGAGCAGTTCTTC. Amino acids: CASKTSQTEDRPSYNEQFF.

The chain links TRBV6-5 to TRBJ1-1; the D is unclear. The V end was cut by 6 bases, the J end by 6 bases, with 17 bases between. CDR1 MNHEY and CDR2 SVGAGI come from the germline V gene. The CDR3 is 14 amino acids. CDR3 in amino acids: CASSPRTRAAEAFF. CDR3 DNA sequence: TGTGCCAGCAGCCCCCGGACGAGGGCGGCTGAAGCTTTCTTT.

The chain has TRBV19 and TRBJ2-2; 8 positions agree with TRBD1. Germline values: CDR1 LNHDA, CDR2 SQIVND (reference sequence). This CDR3 has 14 residues. The CDR3 is CSFPGQEGTGELFF. DNA of the CDR3: TGTTCCTTCCCGGGACAGGAAGGCACCGGGGAGCTGTTTTTT.

This clone was detected a few times. The CDR3 nucleotides read TGTGCCAGCAGTATTAGCGGGGCCTCCTACGAGCAGTACTTC. It codes for CASSISGASYEQYF. This sequence joins TRBV6-6 and TRBJ2-7; 8 bases line up with TRBD2. The CDR3 sequence is 14 residues long. V was clipped by 5 bases and J by 0 bases; unmatched bases: 3. Per germline, CDR1 MNHNY and CDR2 SVGAGI (reference sequence).

This clone was detected only a few times. The chain carries TRBV2 and TRBJ2-5; D is undetermined. V was clipped by 4 bases and J by 5 bases, with 14 bases between them. Germline CDR1 reads SNHLY; CDR2 reads FYNNEI. The CDR3 loop spans 14 amino acids. The CDR3 DNA follows: TGTGCCAGCAGTGGGATAGCCATGCTGGAGACCCAGTACTTC. As protein: CASSGIAMLETQYF. Filled out from reference TRBV2 and TRBJ2-5, the complete variable domain reads EPEVTQTPSHQVTQMGQEVILRCVPISNHLYFYWYRQILGQKVEFLVSFYNNEISEKSEIFDDQFSVERPDGSNFTLKIRSTKLEDSAMYFCASSGIAMLETQYFGPGTRLLVL.

There are a few counts of this clone. V is TRBV4-1 and J is TRBJ2-1, with a tentative D call TRBD1 (5 bases). Per germline, CDR1 MGHRA and CDR2 YSYEKL. V was trimmed by 7 bases and J by 12 bases, leaving 25 bases between them. This CDR3 comprises 15 residues. The CDR3 loop is CASTPSQVSRDRQFF. CDR3 in DNA: TGCGCCAGCACCCCCAGCCAAGTGAGTAGAGACAGGCAGTTCTTC.

V usage is TRBV4-1 and J usage is TRBJ1-4; the match to TRBD1 covers 9 bases. V gave up 4 bases and J gave up 8 bases; unmatched junction bases: 8. The CDR3 loop spans 15 amino acids. The germline V gene has CDR1 MGHRA and CDR2 YSYEKL. Here the CDR3 reads CASSRPGQGEEKLFF. The DNA of the CDR3 is TGCGCCAGCAGCCGACCGGGACAGGGTGAGGAAAAACTGTTTTTT.

V and J are TRBV30 and TRBJ1-2; TRBD1 agrees at 7 bases. The CDR3 covers 13 residues. V gave up 0 bases and J gave up 6 bases; unmatched junction bases: 4. In germline, CDR1 is GTSNPN, CDR2 SVGIG (reference sequence). The CDR3 protein is CAWSVGQGDGYTF. The CDR3 nucleotides are TGTGCCTGGAGTGTAGGGCAGGGGGATGGCTACACCTTC.

This clone was found a few times. The chain uses TRBV7-9 and TRBJ1-1; the D is unclear. In germline, CDR1 is SEHNR, CDR2 FQNEAQ (reference sequence). V lost 2 bases to trimming and J lost 3 bases, with 10 bases between them. CDR3 length equals 14 residues. The DNA of the CDR3 is TGTGCCAGCAGCTTATCTGGGGAGTACACTGAAGCTTTCTTT. Amino acids: CASSLSGEYTEAFF.

The chain couples TRBV15 to TRBJ2-5; 10 bases line up with TRBD2. This CDR3 spans 15 amino acids. V lost 1 base and J lost 3; bases outside the gene matches: 2. Germline-derived CDR1 and CDR2 are LNHNV and YYDKDF (reference sequence). The CDR3 reads CATSRALAGEETQYF. Here the CDR3 DNA reads TGTGCCACCAGCAGAGCCCTAGCGGGGGAAGAGACCCAGTACTTC.

This clone was found a few times. Compared with germline, one end of the junction differs, possibly owing to a read error. This chain connects TRBV28 to TRBJ1-2, with 8 bases identical to TRBD1. The CDR3 extends over 17 amino acids. The V gene's germline CDR1 is MDHEN and CDR2 SYDVKM. The CDR3 loop is CAGSPYRGTSINYGYTF. CDR3 bases: TGTGCCGGCAGTCCGTACAGGGGGACCTCTATCAACTATGGCTACACCTTC.

This rearrangement joins TRBV7-8 to TRBJ2-1; D may be TRBD2 (5 bases). The CDR3 is made up of 16 amino acids. V lost 5 bases to trimming and J lost 4 bases, with 18 bases between them. Germline V gene data show CDR1 as SGHVS and CDR2 as FQNEAQ. The CDR3 loop reads CASSINFGSLYNEQFF. The DNA for the CDR3 is TGTGCCAGCAGCATAAACTTTGGGAGCCTATACAATGAGCAGTTCTTC.

The V and J genes are TRBV6-1 and TRBJ1-4; weak D call: TRBD1 (5 bases). The CDR3 totals 13 residues. The germline V and J ends were trimmed by 10 bases and 3 bases, with 12 bases remaining between them. CDR1 MNHNS and CDR2 SASEGT come from the germline V gene. Written as DNA, the CDR3 is TGTGCCACCGGCAGGGTGGCTAATGAAAAACTGTTTTTT. Amino acid sequence: CATGRVANEKLFF.